This is a list of T cell receptor beta chains from one sample in a study of OX40 agonist ivuxolimab in advanced cancers. Sequenced by immunoSEQ multiplex PCR; TCRdb stores in-frame clones only, minus some. Of tens of thousands of clones listed, roughly 84% were seen once; the top ten hold less than 3.5%. Sequenced material: CD4+ or CD8+ T cells sorted from blood, taken in a trial of the OX40 agonist ivuxolimab. The receptors here all came from an adult with an advanced solid tumor such as melanoma, head and neck, liver or kidney cancer. CDR3s leave out the opening cysteine and the closing phenylalanine or tryptophan. A D gene is named only where the DNA matches it firmly. Clone size appears in some rows only: once, few, many, or a class for an expanded clone.

abundance: -
v_gene: TRBV28
j_gene: TRBJ1-1
d_gene: TRBD1
len: 13
CDR3aa: ASSLYWDRYTEAF

abundance: -
v_gene: TRBV5-1
j_gene: TRBJ2-3
d_gene: -
len: 13
CDR3aa: ASSLFPGAADTQY

abundance: -
v_gene: TRBV6-1
j_gene: TRBJ2-3
d_gene: TRBD1
len: 12
CDR3aa: ASSVNRGTDTQY

abundance: -
v_gene: TRBV10-1
j_gene: TRBJ2-5
d_gene: -
len: 14
CDR3aa: ASSIPLLEGGETQY

abundance: -
v_gene: TRBV14
j_gene: TRBJ2-5
d_gene: -
len: 13
CDR3aa: ASSQGDRWEETQY

abundance: once
v_gene: TRBV7-9
j_gene: TRBJ2-7
d_gene: -
len: 11
CDR3aa: ASSRDGFYEQY

abundance: -
v_gene: TRBV4-2
j_gene: TRBJ2-7
d_gene: TRBD1
len: 13
CDR3aa: ASSLDRDASYEQY

abundance: -
v_gene: TRBV19
j_gene: TRBJ2-6
d_gene: -
len: 15
CDR3aa: ASSPREGYSGANVLT

abundance: once
v_gene: TRBV7-2
j_gene: TRBJ1-1
d_gene: TRBD1
len: 12
CDR3aa: ASSLGQTLTEAF

abundance: -
v_gene: TRBV14
j_gene: TRBJ1-5
d_gene: -
len: 16
CDR3aa: ASSQDEGQGTDNQPQH

abundance: -
v_gene: TRBV19
j_gene: TRBJ1-2
d_gene: -
len: 12
CDR3aa: ASGRTAGNYGYT

abundance: few
v_gene: TRBV5-1
j_gene: TRBJ1-1
d_gene: TRBD1
len: 12
CDR3aa: ASSNRDRATEAF

abundance: -
v_gene: TRBV5-1
j_gene: TRBJ2-1
d_gene: TRBD2
len: 14
CDR3aa: ASSLEASGVYTEQF

abundance: -
v_gene: TRBV7-8
j_gene: TRBJ2-5
d_gene: -
len: 13
CDR3aa: ASSFLMRVEETQY

abundance: -
v_gene: TRBV28
j_gene: TRBJ1-2
d_gene: TRBD1
len: 13
CDR3aa: ASSLSAQGVVGYT

abundance: -
v_gene: TRBV19
j_gene: TRBJ1-1
d_gene: TRBD1
len: 12
CDR3aa: ASSREQGAYEAF

abundance: -
v_gene: TRBV6-1
j_gene: TRBJ1-6
d_gene: TRBD1
len: 13
CDR3aa: ASSRTGGGESPLH

abundance: -
v_gene: TRBV9
j_gene: TRBJ1-2
d_gene: -
len: 10
CDR3aa: ASTKSLHGYT

abundance: -
v_gene: TRBV5-1
j_gene: TRBJ2-2
d_gene: TRBD1
len: 12
CDR3aa: ASSGRQGAGELF

abundance: -
v_gene: TRBV4-3
j_gene: TRBJ2-2
d_gene: TRBD2
len: 13
CDR3aa: ASSQERGGTGELF

abundance: -
v_gene: TRBV25-1
j_gene: TRBJ1-6
d_gene: TRBD1
len: 12
CDR3aa: ASSVQGAVRALH

abundance: -
v_gene: TRBV4-1
j_gene: TRBJ2-1
d_gene: -
len: 10
CDR3aa: ASSQAVGEQF

abundance: -
v_gene: TRBV7-2
j_gene: TRBJ2-2
d_gene: TRBD1
len: 14
CDR3aa: ASSRLGTDQTGELF

abundance: -
v_gene: TRBV4-2
j_gene: TRBJ1-2
d_gene: TRBD1
len: 13
CDR3aa: ASSKAGQTLGGYT

abundance: once
v_gene: TRBV4-1
j_gene: TRBJ1-2
d_gene: TRBD1
len: 13
CDR3aa: ASSQGTGAYYGYT